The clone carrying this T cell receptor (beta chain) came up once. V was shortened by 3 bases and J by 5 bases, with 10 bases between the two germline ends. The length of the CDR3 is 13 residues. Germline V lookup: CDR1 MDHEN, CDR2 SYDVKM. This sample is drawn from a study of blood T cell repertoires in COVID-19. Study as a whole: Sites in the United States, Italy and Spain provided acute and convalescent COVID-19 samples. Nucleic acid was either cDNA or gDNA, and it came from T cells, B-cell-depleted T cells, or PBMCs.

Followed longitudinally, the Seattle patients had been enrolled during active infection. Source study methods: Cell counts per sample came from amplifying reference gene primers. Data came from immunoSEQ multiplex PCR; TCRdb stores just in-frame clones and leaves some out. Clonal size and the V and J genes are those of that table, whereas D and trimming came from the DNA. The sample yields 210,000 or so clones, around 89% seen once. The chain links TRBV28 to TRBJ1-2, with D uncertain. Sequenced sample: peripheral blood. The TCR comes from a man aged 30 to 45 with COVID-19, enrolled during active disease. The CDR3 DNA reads TGTGCCAGCAGTTTTACGGCGGTTTATGGCTACACCTTC. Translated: CASSFTAVYGYTF.